This section outlines one TCR beta chain sequence together with its context. The entry originates in a study of blood T cell repertoires in COVID-19. Overall study: Sources were T cells, B-cell-depleted T cells, or PBMCs; the material itself was cDNA or gDNA.

Methods used by the authors: Estimation of nucleated cell counts was performed using reference gene primer amplification. The data were produced by immunoSEQ multiplex PCR, yet TCRdb's version contains in-frame clones alone and is incomplete. The D gene and trimming were derived from the DNA, and the V and J assignments and clone size from that table. The sample lists 150,000 to 200,000 clones; approximately 78% were seen once. The V end lost 2 bases, the J end lost 5 bases, and 12 bases lay between the germline ends. Germline values: CDR1 SEHNR, CDR2 FQNEAQ (reference sequence). The CDR3 runs 14 residues.

The sample taken for sequencing was peripheral blood. The sequence was collected from a human donor in a cohort sampled during active COVID-19. V is TRBV7-9 and J is TRBJ2-5; D perhaps matches TRBD2 (5 bases). The CDR3 DNA sequence: TGTGCCAGCAGCTTACTGGGGTGGGAGGAGACCCAGTACTTC. Its protein is CASSLLGWEETQYF. Full variable domain (missing parts from reference TRBV7-9 and TRBJ2-5): DTGVSQNPRHKITKRGQNVTFRCDPISEHNRLYWYRQTLGQGPEFLTYFQNEAQLEKSRLLSDRFSAERPKGSFSTLEIQRTEQGDSAMYLCASSLLGWEETQYFGPGTRLLVL.